Below, one T cell receptor (beta chain) is given with its context. There is no known antigen for this receptor. Base qualities are not provided; no much larger clone lies one nucleotide away. The sample is drawn from a study of Ad26.COV2.S vaccination and SARS-CoV-2 variants (dated by TCRdb to the early 2020s). Describing the broader study: Donors in the vaccine arm were drawn from COV1001, a multicentre, randomized, double-blind, placebo-controlled phase I-IIa trial testing Ad26.COV2.S in healthy adults. Throughout the experiments and outcome assessment, investigators stayed blinded to trial group allocation. Ad26.COV2.S was administered intramuscularly at a dose of 5x10^10 or 1x10^11 viral particles, either as one shot or as two shots given 56 days apart. A total of approximately 30 samples were included in the TCR-sequenced set, comprising around 19 Ad26.COV2.S vaccine recipients, 5 placebo recipients and 8 SARS-CoV-2 convalescent individuals. The specificity and breadth of SARS-CoV-2-reactive T cell receptors after Ad26.COV2.S vaccination were assessed by TCRbeta repertoire sequencing. Participants in the trial were split at random into five groups of five each, receiving low-dose or high-dose Ad26.COV2.S once or twice, or else placebo on both occasions.

From V the trimming removes 5 bases and from J it removes 4 bases, while the gene matches leave 6 bases of the junction unaccounted for. Including cysteine and phenylalanine, the CDR3 has 15 amino acids. Left in the record is the CDR3 DNA by itself, 45 bases read in frame from the first base. The germline V gene sets CDR1 to MDHEN and CDR2 to SYDVKM. What the treatment or condition label conveys for this sample: 15 to 20 received Ad26.COV2.S at low or high dose, single or two shots; 5 received placebo; per-sample allocation not given. Repertoires of vaccine and placebo recipients were sequenced from samples collected on day 63 after the first injection. Between 29 July and 7 August 2020, Cohort 1b enrolled around 25 adults aged 18-55 years at one site in Boston, USA. Ad26.COV2.S consisted of a replication-incompetent adenovirus type 26 vector by which a prefusion-stabilized SARS-CoV-2 spike protein from the original Wuhan strain was expressed.

Here is what the overall study found, with its caveats: Vaccine and placebo recipients had similar non-spike TCR breadth, a finding consistent with the vaccine containing only spike. The study was not powered for comparison of responses between vaccine doses or regimens. Spike-specific TCR breadth was higher in Ad26.COV2.S recipients than in placebo recipients (P = 0.0014). Substantial breadth of spike-specific CD8+ and CD4+ T cell responses was reported after vaccination. It was noted by the authors that total T cell responses may have been underestimated by the TCR breadth and depth analyses.

The immunoSEQ Assay was used to sequence TCRbeta CDR3 regions. After extraction, genomic DNA underwent amplification by bias-controlled multiplex PCR, followed by high-throughput sequencing. As for the authors' bioinformatics: Collapsing and filtering of sequences were performed to quantify the absolute abundance of each unique TCRbeta CDR3 region. T cell fraction was estimated by normalizing TCRbeta template counts to usable DNA, which was measured by amplifying reference genes present in all nucleated cells. Repertoire TCRs were annotated as SARS-CoV-2-specific when V gene, CDR3 amino acid sequence and J gene were exactly matched to a known reactive TCR set. The reference SARS-CoV-2 TCR set was derived from MIRA and filtered for enrichment in COVID-19-positive ImmuneCODE repertoires, a step that removed public or cross-reactive TCRs. Using the MIRA antigens, annotated TCRs were further analysed by specific ORF or by position within an ORF. Breadth was defined as annotated unique rearrangements over total unique productive rearrangements; depth was the summed frequency of those rearrangements. Group comparisons of TCR breadth used two-sided Wilcoxon rank-sum tests. The table was pulled from immuneACCESS by TCRdb, which kept in-frame rearrangements only. Such tables lose some clones; where checked, under half of the loss comes from unresolved V genes, and the rest has no known cause. The V and J calls and clone size come from that table; D and trimming were worked out from the DNA. For this sample the table gives 250,000 to 300,000 clones, of which about 90% were detected only once. The ten biggest clones cover about 3.1% of the sample.

The chain is assembled from TRBV28 and TRBJ1-5, with 9 bases aligning to TRBD1. The TCR was taken from a person aged 18-60 years who received the Ad26.COV2.S COVID-19 vaccine or a placebo. Source: peripheral blood, taken in a trial of Ad26.COV2.S vaccine versus placebo. The sequenced DNA is TGTGCCAGCAGTCCACAGGGGGCGATGAATCAGCCCCAGCATTTT. Translated, it gives CASSPQGAMNQPQHF.